A selection of T cell receptor beta chains follows, all from one sample in a study of blood T cell repertoires in COVID-19. The repertoire was sequenced with immunoSEQ multiplex PCR; TCRdb's copy has only in-frame clones and lacks some. The sample shows 95,000 to 150,000 clones, about nine tenths of them seen only once. Sequenced: peripheral blood. These receptors all stem from a woman in her 70s with acute or convalescent COVID-19. CDR3s include the opening cysteine and the closing phenylalanine or tryptophan. The D gene is left open where the match is weak. The listing skips clone size in some rows; elsewhere it reads once, few, many or a size class.

d_call: TRBD2; j_call: TRBJ2-1; clone_size: .; v_call: TRBV9; cdr3_nt: TGTGCCAGCAGCGTAGCACTAGCGGGATACAATGAGCAGTTCTTC; cdr3_aa: CASSVALAGYNEQFF
d_call: TRBD2; j_call: TRBJ2-5; clone_size: .; v_call: TRBV10-2; cdr3_nt: TGCGCCAGCAGTAACCCTAGCGGGGGGGCCGGGGAGACCCAGTACTTC; cdr3_aa: CASSNPSGGAGETQYF
d_call: .; j_call: TRBJ1-5; clone_size: .; v_call: TRBV18; cdr3_nt: TGTGCCAGCTCACCTTTTCCCTCGGGAGGGGTTTTGAATCAGCCCCAGCATTTT; cdr3_aa: CASSPFPSGGVLNQPQHF
d_call: TRBD1; j_call: TRBJ1-6; clone_size: few; v_call: TRBV5-1; cdr3_nt: TGCGCCAGCAGCAAAGGGACAGGGTCGAGCTCCTATAATTCACCCCTCCACTTT; cdr3_aa: CASSKGTGSSSYNSPLHF
d_call: TRBD1; j_call: TRBJ2-7; clone_size: .; v_call: TRBV4-1; cdr3_nt: TGCGCCAGCAGCCAAGGGGCGGGACAGGGATCCTACGAGCAGTACTTC; cdr3_aa: CASSQGAGQGSYEQYF
d_call: .; j_call: TRBJ2-2; clone_size: .; v_call: TRBV19; cdr3_nt: TGTGCCAGTAGACCGGGACTCACCCTCGAGGGGGAGCTGTTTTTT; cdr3_aa: CASRPGLTLEGELFF
d_call: .; j_call: TRBJ2-1; clone_size: .; v_call: TRBV28; cdr3_nt: TGTGCCAGCGGGACTTACTACAATGAGCAGTTCTTC; cdr3_aa: CASGTYYNEQFF
d_call: .; j_call: TRBJ1-5; clone_size: .; v_call: TRBV27; cdr3_nt: TGTGCCAGCAGTTTCTACCTAGATCAGCCCCAGCATTTT; cdr3_aa: CASSFYLDQPQHF
d_call: .; j_call: TRBJ2-5; clone_size: .; v_call: TRBV25-1; cdr3_nt: TGTGCCAGCAGCCCCACACGGAGCGGACAAGAGACCCAGTACTTC; cdr3_aa: CASSPTRSGQETQYF
d_call: .; j_call: TRBJ1-4; clone_size: .; v_call: TRBV30; cdr3_nt: TGTGCCTGGAGCCCAGGGCAGTCTAATGAAAAACTGTTTTTT; cdr3_aa: CAWSPGQSNEKLFF
d_call: TRBD1; j_call: TRBJ2-3; clone_size: once; v_call: TRBV10-3; cdr3_nt: TGTGCCATCAGGGACACGACAGGGGGATACGCAGATACGCAGTATTTT; cdr3_aa: CAIRDTTGGYADTQYF
d_call: .; j_call: TRBJ2-5; clone_size: .; v_call: TRBV3-1/TRBV3-2; cdr3_nt: TGTGCCAGCAGCCAAATTGGCGGAGGAGAGACCCAGTACTTC; cdr3_aa: CASSQIGGGETQYF
d_call: TRBD1; j_call: TRBJ1-5; clone_size: .; v_call: TRBV10-2; cdr3_nt: TGCGCCAGCAGTGAGGCTGGACAGGCTCATCAGCCCCAGCATTTT; cdr3_aa: CASSEAGQAHQPQHF
d_call: TRBD1; j_call: TRBJ1-5; clone_size: .; v_call: TRBV4-2; cdr3_nt: TGTGCCAGCAGCCAAGGGGGGACAGTGACCCAGCATTTT; cdr3_aa: CASSQGGTVTQHF
d_call: .; j_call: TRBJ1-5; clone_size: .; v_call: TRBV20-1; cdr3_nt: TGCAGTGCTAGTCGACTTCGGCAGGGGTCCCACCTTAAGAATCAGCCCCAGCATTTT; cdr3_aa: CSASRLRQGSHLKNQPQHF
d_call: .; j_call: TRBJ1-3; clone_size: .; v_call: TRBV28; cdr3_nt: TGTGCCAGCAGAACGCCTCTCGGGGGGTGGGCTGGAAACACCATATATTTT; cdr3_aa: CASRTPLGGWAGNTIYF
d_call: TRBD1; j_call: TRBJ2-1; clone_size: .; v_call: TRBV24-1; cdr3_nt: TGTGCCACCAGTGATTTAGGGACAGGGTCGGATGAGCAGTTCTTC; cdr3_aa: CATSDLGTGSDEQFF
d_call: .; j_call: TRBJ2-2; clone_size: .; v_call: TRBV5-6; cdr3_nt: TGTGCCAGCAGCTGGGGCCTGAACACCGGGGAGCTGTTTTTT; cdr3_aa: CASSWGLNTGELFF
d_call: .; j_call: TRBJ1-4; clone_size: few; v_call: TRBV3-1/TRBV3-2; cdr3_nt: TGTGCCAGCAGCCAACGGGGTCGCGGCGAAAAACTGTTTTTT; cdr3_aa: CASSQRGRGEKLFF
d_call: .; j_call: TRBJ1-3; clone_size: .; v_call: TRBV4-2; cdr3_nt: TGTGCCAGCAGCCAAGAAGGCAGGGATGGAAACACCATATATTTT; cdr3_aa: CASSQEGRDGNTIYF
d_call: .; j_call: TRBJ1-1; clone_size: few; v_call: TRBV19; cdr3_nt: TGTGCCAGTAGTATGTCCAGGTACACTGAAGCTTTCTTT; cdr3_aa: CASSMSRYTEAFF
d_call: TRBD2; j_call: TRBJ2-5; clone_size: .; v_call: TRBV5-1; cdr3_nt: TGCGCCAGCAGCTCCTTGACTAGCGGGGGGGTCGTCGAGACCCAGTACTTC; cdr3_aa: CASSSLTSGGVVETQYF
d_call: .; j_call: TRBJ2-2; clone_size: .; v_call: TRBV4-1; cdr3_nt: TGCGCCAGCAGCCAAGACATGACAGGCGACACCGGGGAGCTGTTTTTT; cdr3_aa: CASSQDMTGDTGELFF
d_call: .; j_call: TRBJ1-4; clone_size: .; v_call: TRBV2; cdr3_nt: TGTGCCAGCAGCTCCCTGCGAGGGTTTGGGGAAAAACTGTTTTTT; cdr3_aa: CASSSLRGFGEKLFF
d_call: .; j_call: TRBJ1-1; clone_size: .; v_call: TRBV28; cdr3_nt: TGTGCCAGCACAGAGGAGGGGGGGGAAGCTTTCTTT; cdr3_aa: CASTEEGGEAFF
d_call: .; j_call: TRBJ1-1; clone_size: .; v_call: TRBV5-4; cdr3_nt: TGTGCCAGCAGCTTGCAGAACACTGAAGCTTTCTTT; cdr3_aa: CASSLQNTEAFF
d_call: TRBD1; j_call: TRBJ1-5; clone_size: .; v_call: TRBV28; cdr3_nt: TGTGCCAGCAGTTTGACAGGGACCCATCAGCCCCAGCATTTT; cdr3_aa: CASSLTGTHQPQHF
d_call: TRBD1; j_call: TRBJ1-2; clone_size: .; v_call: TRBV5-1; cdr3_nt: TGCGCCAGCAGCCCTCCGGGACAGGGGTCTGGCTACACCTTC; cdr3_aa: CASSPPGQGSGYTF
d_call: .; j_call: TRBJ2-1; clone_size: .; v_call: TRBV2; cdr3_nt: TGTGCCAGCAGGACTAGTCTCAACAATGAGCAGTTCTTC; cdr3_aa: CASRTSLNNEQFF
d_call: .; j_call: TRBJ1-4; clone_size: once; v_call: TRBV5-6; cdr3_nt: TGTGCCAGCAGCTCTCCGGGGGCAACTAATGAAAAACTGTTTTTT; cdr3_aa: CASSSPGATNEKLFF
d_call: .; j_call: TRBJ2-3; clone_size: .; v_call: TRBV18; cdr3_nt: TGTGCCAGCTCACCCCCTCCCTTCGCAGATACGCAGTATTTT; cdr3_aa: CASSPPPFADTQYF
d_call: .; j_call: TRBJ2-2; clone_size: .; v_call: TRBV11-2; cdr3_nt: TGTGCCAGCAGCCCGTGGAGAGGGTTGAACACCGGGGAGCTGTTTTTT; cdr3_aa: CASSPWRGLNTGELFF
d_call: .; j_call: TRBJ2-7; clone_size: .; v_call: TRBV11-2; cdr3_nt: TGTGCCAGCATCTCTTGGCAGGGAGGCCACGAGCAGTACTTC; cdr3_aa: CASISWQGGHEQYF
d_call: .; j_call: TRBJ1-2; clone_size: once; v_call: TRBV2; cdr3_nt: TGTGCCAGCAAGCCCGACGGGGGGGCCGGCTATGGCTACACCTTC; cdr3_aa: CASKPDGGAGYGYTF
d_call: .; j_call: TRBJ1-6; clone_size: few; v_call: TRBV21-1; cdr3_nt: TGTGCCAGAATGGCAGTATTGGATTCACCCCTCCACTTT; cdr3_aa: CARMAVLDSPLHF
d_call: TRBD2; j_call: TRBJ2-3; clone_size: .; v_call: TRBV7-3; cdr3_nt: TGTGCCAGCAGCTTAACCTTACCGGGGGGGGACCACAAATGGGCTTATACGCAGTATTTT; cdr3_aa: CASSLTLPGGDHKWAYTQYF
d_call: .; j_call: TRBJ1-1; clone_size: .; v_call: TRBV2; cdr3_nt: TGTGCCAGCAGTGTTCCCCGACTGGGTAACTCAATAAGAGCTTTCTTT; cdr3_aa: CASSVPRLGNSIRAFF
d_call: .; j_call: TRBJ1-1; clone_size: .; v_call: TRBV5-1; cdr3_nt: TGCGCCAGCAGCTCAAACACTGAAGCTTTCTTT; cdr3_aa: CASSSNTEAFF
d_call: TRBD1; j_call: TRBJ2-7; clone_size: .; v_call: TRBV6-5; cdr3_nt: TGTGCCAGCAAAACTTCATGGACAGGGTGGAACGAGCAGTACTTC; cdr3_aa: CASKTSWTGWNEQYF
d_call: TRBD2; j_call: TRBJ2-2; clone_size: .; v_call: TRBV2; cdr3_nt: TGTGCCAGCAGGTGGACTAGCGGAAACACCGGGGAGCTGTTTTTT; cdr3_aa: CASRWTSGNTGELFF
d_call: TRBD1; j_call: TRBJ1-2; clone_size: .; v_call: TRBV24-1; cdr3_nt: TGTGCCACCAGTGAGGGGGGACAGTTCTATGGCTACACCTTC; cdr3_aa: CATSEGGQFYGYTF
d_call: TRBD1; j_call: TRBJ1-1; clone_size: .; v_call: TRBV10-3; cdr3_nt: TGTGCCACTGGACAGGGGGATTCTGAAGCTTTCTTT; cdr3_aa: CATGQGDSEAFF
d_call: .; j_call: TRBJ1-3; clone_size: few; v_call: TRBV7-9; cdr3_nt: TGTGCCAGCAGCTTGGGCGCTGGAAACACCATATATTTT; cdr3_aa: CASSLGAGNTIYF
d_call: .; j_call: TRBJ1-2; clone_size: .; v_call: TRBV6-1; cdr3_nt: TGTGCCAGCAGTGAAGCTCCCTTGGCGGTACACTATGGCTACACCTTC; cdr3_aa: CASSEAPLAVHYGYTF